Below, 25 T cell receptor beta chains from the same sample are listed, as sequenced in a study of PD-L1 blockade in urothelial cancer. The assay was immunoSEQ multiplex PCR, and TCRdb's table has in-frame clones only and misses some. The sample yields approximately 58,000 clones, 82% seen once. The specimen was PBMCs, collected around atezolizumab (anti-PD-L1) treatment. All receptors come from a man aged 70 or older with urothelial cancer.

The rearrangement joins TRBV29-1 to TRBJ1-1; possible D gene TRBD1, 5 bases. The CDR3 runs 12 residues. V lost 1 base and J 8 bases, leaving 11 bases between the germline ends. Germline loops: CDR1 SQVTM, CDR2 ANQGSEA. In DNA form, the CDR3 reads TGCAGCGTTGAAGGCGAGCGGGGGGAAGCTTTCTTT. It encodes CSVEGERGEAFF.

The chain employs TRBV29-1 and TRBJ1-1; perhaps TRBD1 as D (6 bases). There are 13 residues in the CDR3. Germline V CDR1 and CDR2: SQVTM, ANQGSEA. Deletions cut 8 bases from V and 2 bases from J, with 15 bases between. The CDR3: CSPGARGNTEAFF. The CDR3 nucleotides read TGCAGCCCTGGGGCCAGGGGAAACACTGAAGCTTTCTTT.

This clone was recorded once. The rearrangement uses TRBV2 and TRBJ1-1; D is perhaps TRBD1 (6 bases). V lost 6 bases and J 1 base, leaving 18 bases between the germline ends. The CDR3 sequence is 16 residues long. CDR1 SNHLY and CDR2 FYNNEI come from the germline V gene. In nucleotides, the CDR3 is TGTGCCAGCAGCCCCGAGGTGGGGGCGAGGAACACTGAAGCTTTCTTT. Its translation is CASSPEVGARNTEAFF.

The V call is TRBV18, the J call TRBJ2-7; a possible D gene is TRBD2 (6 bases). V lost 0 bases to trimming and J lost 6 bases, with 9 bases between them. Germline CDR1 is KGHSH and CDR2 is LQKENI. This CDR3 has 13 residues. The CDR3 reads CASSPPGGREQYF. The CDR3, as DNA: TGTGCCAGCTCACCACCGGGGGGACGCGAGCAGTACTTC.

The chain combines TRBV6-5 with TRBJ2-1; 13 nucleotides line up with TRBD2. J was trimmed by 8 bases and V by 8 bases; bases with no gene match: 9. Germline lookup yields CDR1 MNHEY and CDR2 SVGAGI. CDR3 length: 15 residues. CDR3 bases: TGTGCCAGCGGGTCCGGGACTAGCGGGAAGTATGAGCAGTTCTTC. Protein: CASGSGTSGKYEQFF.

V usage is TRBV27 and J usage is TRBJ2-7, with 8 bases lining up with TRBD2. The ends lost 2 bases at V and 0 bases at J; junction bases unmatched: 12. This CDR3 has 18 residues. Germline V gives CDR1 MNHEY, CDR2 SMNVEV (reference sequence). The CDR3 loop is CASSLRITRGGDSYEQYF. The CDR3 DNA is TGTGCCAGCAGTTTAAGGATAACCCGGGGGGGGGACTCCTACGAGCAGTACTTC.

This clone occurred a few times. The genes are TRBV5-1 and TRBJ2-3; 8 nucleotides agree with TRBD2. The CDR3 is 16 amino acids. Losses at the gene ends were 1 base for V and 2 bases for J; bases not matched to a gene: 6. The germline gives CDR1 SGHRS, CDR2 YFSETQ. The CDR3, as DNA: TGCGCCAGCAGCTTGACACGGGGGGGCCCCACAGATACGCAGTATTTT. Its translation: CASSLTRGGPTDTQYF.

This chain joins TRBV19 and TRBJ1-2; 9 positions match TRBD1. The J segment lost 1 base and the V segment lost 5 bases, leaving 5 bases of the junction unmatched. The CDR3 has 15 residues. The germline V gene encodes CDR1 LNHDA and CDR2 SQIVND (reference sequence). CDR3 DNA: TGTGCCAGTAGTCTACCGGGACAGGGTAACTATGGCTACACCTTC. As protein: CASSLPGQGNYGYTF.

The J gene is TRBJ1-1, the V gene TRBV5-4; D gene ambiguous. V lost 0 bases, J lost 1 base, and 10 bases lay in between. Germline-derived CDR1 and CDR2 are SGHNT and YYREEE (reference sequence). This CDR3 region has 15 residues. The CDR3 is CASSLDYGRNTEAFF. CDR3 sequence (DNA): TGTGCCAGCAGCTTGGATTACGGTCGGAACACTGAAGCTTTCTTT.

The V and J genes are TRBV15 and TRBJ1-1, with TRBD1 matching 12 bases. Germline values: CDR1 LNHNV, CDR2 YYDKDF (reference sequence). The CDR3 covers 15 residues. Losses at the gene ends were 4 bases for V and 5 bases for J; bases not matched to a gene: 5. DNA for the CDR3: TGTGCCACCAGCACCGGGGACAGGGGGCGAACTGAAGCTTTCTTT. Translated, it gives CATSTGDRGRTEAFF. The full variable domain, with the rest looked up from reference TRBV15 and TRBJ1-1, is DAMVIQNPRYQVTQFGKPVTLSCSQTLNHNVMYWYQQKSSQAPKLLFHYYDKDFNNEADTPDNFQSRRPNTSFCFLDIRSPGLGDTAMYLCATSTGDRGRTEAFFGQGTRLTVV.

CDR3 in DNA: TGTGCCAGCAGCCAATCGAGTGAGCAGTTCTTC. Its protein product is CASSQSSEQFF. This chain connects TRBV4-2 to TRBJ2-1; D ambiguous. Germline loops: CDR1 LGHNA, CDR2 YNFKEQ. The CDR3 extends over 11 amino acids. With 2 bases removed from V and 9 bases from J, the gap between germline ends came to 5 bases.

The V call is TRBV5-1, the J call TRBJ2-3, with 12 bases identical to TRBD1. The J segment lost 6 bases and the V segment lost 3 bases, leaving 5 bases of the junction unmatched. CDR3 length: 15 residues. From germline, CDR1 is SGHRS and CDR2 YFSETQ. The CDR3 coding sequence is TGCGCCAGCAGCTACCGGGACAGGGGGCTTGATACGCAGTATTTT. It is translated as CASSYRDRGLDTQYF.

CDR3 in amino acids: CASSEARRDLSEQYF. CDR3 DNA sequence: TGTGCCAGCAGTGAAGCTCGGCGGGACCTCTCCGAGCAGTACTTC. The chain links TRBV2 to TRBJ2-7, with a possible D match to TRBD2 (6 bases). V lost 0 bases to trimming and J lost 6 bases, with 15 bases between them. The germline V gene has CDR1 SNHLY and CDR2 FYNNEI. The CDR3 is 15 residues long.

The rearrangement links TRBV11-3 to TRBJ2-3; D is possibly TRBD1 (6 bases). The CDR3 is 13 residues long. The germline V gene encodes CDR1 SGHNT and CDR2 YENEEA. The ends were cut back, 3 bases at V and 6 bases at J, with 10 bases in the middle. This chain's CDR3 is CASSFHQGDTQYF. The CDR3 DNA reads as TGTGCCAGCAGCTTTCACCAGGGGGATACGCAGTATTTT.

J is TRBJ1-2 and V is TRBV12-5; D is unclear. Germline CDR1 and CDR2: LGHNT and FRNRAP. V lost 6 bases to trimming and J lost 4 bases, with 12 bases between them. The CDR3 covers 13 residues. The chain's CDR3 is CASGAGLTYGYTF. The CDR3 nucleotides read TGTGCTAGTGGAGCAGGACTGACCTATGGCTACACCTTC.

This sequence joins TRBV6-6 and TRBJ2-2; a possible D gene is TRBD2 (5 bases). This CDR3 contains 13 residues. The germline gives CDR1 MNHNY, CDR2 SVGAGI (reference sequence). V lost 5 bases to trimming and J lost 6 bases, with 10 bases between them. CDR3 protein: CASSPGSAGELFF. Written as DNA, the CDR3 is TGTGCCAGCAGTCCTGGTAGCGCCGGGGAGCTGTTTTTT.

The rearrangement uses TRBV7-6 and TRBJ1-1; D not certain. Trimming took off 5 bases at V and 4 bases at J, with 14 bases between the two ends. The germline V gene has CDR1 SGHVS and CDR2 FNYEAQ. The CDR3 consists of 14 residues. This CDR3 is CASSPRPGGTEAFF. The DNA of the CDR3 is TGTGCCAGCAGCCCGAGACCGGGAGGCACTGAAGCTTTCTTT.

This clone was seen once. The genes are TRBV9 and TRBJ1-2; 8 bases align to TRBD1. V shed 2 bases and J 2 bases; nucleotides not matched to a gene: 5. Germline assignment: CDR1 SGDLS and CDR2 YYNGEE. There are 15 residues in the CDR3. The DNA for the CDR3 is TGTGCCAGCAGCGTGGGAGACAGGGGAAACTATGGCTACACCTTC. This sequence encodes CASSVGDRGNYGYTF.

To note about this clone: At one boundary the junction diverges from the germline segment, which might be a read error. The chain carries TRBV14 and TRBJ2-1; tentative D call: TRBD2 (5 bases). The germline V gene encodes CDR1 SGHDN and CDR2 FVKESK. This CDR3 has 13 residues. CDR3 sequence reads: CASSQGTSNKQFF. The CDR3 coding sequence is TGTGCCAGCAGCCAAGGGACTTCCAATAAGCAGTTCTTC. The variable domain in full, completed from reference TRBV14 and TRBJ2-1, reads EAGVTQFPSHSVIEKGQTVTLRCDPISGHDNLYWYRRVMGKEIKFLLHFVKESKQDESGMPNNRFLAERTGGTYSTLKVQPAELEDSGVYFCASSQGTSNKQFFGPGTRLTVL.

The chain combines TRBV5-1 with TRBJ2-6, with D unclear. V was pared by 4 bases and J by 2 bases, with 7 bases between. CDR3 size: 14 residues. Germline V gene data show CDR1 as SGHRS and CDR2 as YFSETQ. CDR3 bases: TGCGCCAGCAGCGCCGACACTGGGGCCAACGTCCTGACTTTC. This codes for CASSADTGANVLTF.

The chain uses TRBV6-1 and TRBJ1-1; the match to TRBD1 covers 8 bases. The ends lost 2 bases at V and 7 bases at J; junction bases unmatched: 6. Germline CDR1 reads MNHNS; CDR2 reads SASEGT. The CDR3 consists of 14 residues. The CDR3 protein is CASSEYRTGYEAFF. The CDR3 DNA follows: TGTGCCAGCAGTGAATATAGGACAGGGTATGAAGCTTTCTTT.

The chain is built from TRBV19 and TRBJ1-1; D remains unclear. Per germline, CDR1 LNHDA and CDR2 SQIVND (reference sequence). The CDR3 sequence is 13 residues long. Between the trimmed V and J ends, which lost 2 bases and 7 bases, there was a span of 11 bases. CDR3 nucleotide sequence: TGTGCCAGTAGTATACGGCCTCAGGATGAAGCTTTCTTT. As protein: CASSIRPQDEAFF.

The chain couples TRBV5-8 to TRBJ2-1; 7 nucleotides agree with TRBD1. Germline CDR1 SGHTS, CDR2 YDEGEE. The J segment lost 10 bases and the V segment lost 4 bases, leaving 8 bases of the junction unmatched. CDR3 length: 13 amino acids. This CDR3 is CASSPTGWREQFF. In nucleotides, the CDR3 is TGTGCCAGCAGCCCGACAGGGTGGAGAGAGCAGTTCTTC.

This chain joins TRBV30 and TRBJ1-2; the D is unclear. Trimming left V 4 bases short and J 4 bases short, with 16 bases between. The CDR3 has 14 residues. The germline V gene has CDR1 GTSNPN and CDR2 SVGIG (reference sequence). CDR3 coding DNA: TGTGCCTGGAAACCAGGACGGCGGGGCTATGGCTACACCTTC. Protein sequence: CAWKPGRRGYGYTF.

This clone has a single count. The V gene is TRBV18, the J gene TRBJ2-7; 10 bases map to TRBD1. The CDR3 is 15 amino acids. CDR1 is KGHSH, CDR2 LQKENI, per germline. V was pared by 3 bases and J by 1 base, with 3 bases of the junction left unmatched. This CDR3 reads CASSPGTGVSYEQYF. The CDR3, as DNA: TGTGCCAGCTCACCCGGGACAGGGGTATCCTACGAGCAGTACTTC.